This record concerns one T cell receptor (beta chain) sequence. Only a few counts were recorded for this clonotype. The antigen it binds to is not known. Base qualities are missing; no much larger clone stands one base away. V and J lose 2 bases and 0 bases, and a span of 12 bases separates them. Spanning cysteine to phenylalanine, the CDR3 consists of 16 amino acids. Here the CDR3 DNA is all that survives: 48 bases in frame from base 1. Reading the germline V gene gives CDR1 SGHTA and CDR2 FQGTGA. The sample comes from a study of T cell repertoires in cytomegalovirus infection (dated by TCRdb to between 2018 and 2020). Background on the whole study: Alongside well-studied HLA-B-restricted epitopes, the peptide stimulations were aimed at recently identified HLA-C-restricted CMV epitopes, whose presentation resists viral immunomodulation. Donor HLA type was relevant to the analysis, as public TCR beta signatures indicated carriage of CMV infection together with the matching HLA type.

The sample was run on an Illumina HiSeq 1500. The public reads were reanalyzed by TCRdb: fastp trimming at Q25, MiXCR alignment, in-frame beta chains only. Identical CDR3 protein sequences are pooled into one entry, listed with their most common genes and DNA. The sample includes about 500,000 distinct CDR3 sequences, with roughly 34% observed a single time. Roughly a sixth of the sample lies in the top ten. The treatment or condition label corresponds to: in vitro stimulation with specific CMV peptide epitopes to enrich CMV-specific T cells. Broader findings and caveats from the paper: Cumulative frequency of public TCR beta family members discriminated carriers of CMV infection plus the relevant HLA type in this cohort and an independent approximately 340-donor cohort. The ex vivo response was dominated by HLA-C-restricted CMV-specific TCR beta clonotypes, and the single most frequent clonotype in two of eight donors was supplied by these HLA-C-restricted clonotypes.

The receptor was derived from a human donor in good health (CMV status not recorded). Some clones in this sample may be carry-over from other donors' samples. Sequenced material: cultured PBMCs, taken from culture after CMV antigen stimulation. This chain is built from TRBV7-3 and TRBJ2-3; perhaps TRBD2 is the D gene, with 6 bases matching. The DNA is TGTGCCAGCAGCTTATTCGGCGGGATGAGCACAGATACGCAGTATTTT. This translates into CASSLFGGMSTDTQYF.